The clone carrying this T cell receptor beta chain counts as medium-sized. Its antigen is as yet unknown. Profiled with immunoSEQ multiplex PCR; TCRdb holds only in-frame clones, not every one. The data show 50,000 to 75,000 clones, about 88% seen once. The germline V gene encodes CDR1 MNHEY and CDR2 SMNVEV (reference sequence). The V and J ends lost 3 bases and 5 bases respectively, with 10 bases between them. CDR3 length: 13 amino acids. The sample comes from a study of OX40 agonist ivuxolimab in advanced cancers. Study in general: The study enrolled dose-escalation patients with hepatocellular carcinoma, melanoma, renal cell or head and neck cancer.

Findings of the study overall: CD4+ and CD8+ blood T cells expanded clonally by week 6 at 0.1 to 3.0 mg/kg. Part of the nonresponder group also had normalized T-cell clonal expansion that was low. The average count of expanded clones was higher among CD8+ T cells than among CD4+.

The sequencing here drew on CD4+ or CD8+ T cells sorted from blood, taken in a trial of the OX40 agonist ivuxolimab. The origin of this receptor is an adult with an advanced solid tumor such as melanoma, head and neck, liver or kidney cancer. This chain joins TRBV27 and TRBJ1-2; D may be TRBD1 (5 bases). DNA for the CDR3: TGTGCCAGCAGTTTTCGAGGGGTTTATGGCTACACCTTC. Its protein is CASSFRGVYGYTF.